This T cell receptor (beta chain) was sequenced for a study of immune evolution from preneoplasia to lung adenocarcinoma. As concerns this clone: Its antigen is as yet unknown.

Study outcomes and limitations: Top clone frequencies peaked in normal lung, apparently declining through invasive adenocarcinoma.

V shed 5 bases and J 4 bases; nucleotides not matched to a gene: 8. Per the germline V gene, CDR1 is SGHTA and CDR2 is FQGNSA. This CDR3 has 14 amino acids. Assay: immunoSEQ multiplex PCR; the TCRdb copy retains only in-frame clones and omits some. The sample carries 25,000 to 30,000 clones, about 76% recorded once. The chain couples TRBV7-2 to TRBJ2-7; TRBD2 matches 7 bases. This clonotype was sampled from a person aged 60 to 70 with invasive lung adenocarcinoma. Some clones in this sample may be carry-over from other donors' samples. Sequences were obtained from FFPE invasive lung adenocarcinoma tissue. CDR3 amino acids: CASSGEGRGYEQYF. The CDR3 coding sequence is TGTGCCAGCAGCGGGGAGGGAAGGGGATACGAGCAGTACTTC.